The 10 T cell receptor beta chains below were found in one sample sequenced in a study of blood T cell repertoires in COVID-19. Libraries were prepared by immunoSEQ multiplex PCR; TCRdb keeps only in-frame clonotypes and omits some of them. The data contain a few hundred thousand clones, roughly four fifths of them singletons. Input material: PBMCs or T cells enriched from blood (not recorded which). The receptors originated from a man between 45 and 60 years old who had recovered from COVID-19.

In this sample, this clone turned up once. This chain connects TRBV5-3 to TRBJ1-4, with a weak D call TRBD1 (6 bases). TRBV5-3 carries the ORF label, with uncertain function. V lost 0 bases to trimming and J lost 6 bases, with 12 bases between them. This CDR3 is 15 amino acids long. The CDR3 is CARSLAVRTDEKLFF. For the CDR3, the DNA is TGTGCCAGAAGCTTGGCCGTTAGGACAGATGAAAAACTGTTTTTT.

J is TRBJ2-1 and V is TRBV9, with 14 bases that match TRBD2. Trimming removed 5 bases from V and 7 bases from J; junction bases left unmatched: 5. The length of the CDR3 is 15 residues. Germline-derived CDR1 and CDR2 are SGDLS and YYNGEE. CDR3 sequence reads: CASSEGTSGSNEQFF. The CDR3 bases are TGTGCCAGCAGTGAAGGGACTAGCGGGAGTAATGAGCAGTTCTTC.

The chain carries TRBV4-1 and TRBJ2-2; D uncertain. Germline V CDR1 and CDR2: MGHRA, YSYEKL. V was cut by 4 bases and J by 0 bases, with 9 bases left in between. The CDR3 totals 15 residues. The CDR3 coding sequence is TGCGCCAGCAGCCTTAGACTCGCGAACACCGGGGAGCTGTTTTTT. It codes for CASSLRLANTGELFF.

This clone appeared a single time. This chain uses TRBV9 with TRBJ1-2, with 7 bases fitting TRBD1. The CDR3 consists of 15 residues. With 4 bases clipped from V and 7 bases from J, the junction kept 13 bases outside the gene matches. Germline-derived CDR1 and CDR2 are SGDLS and YYNGEE. CDR3 sequence: CASSPRDRAFSGYTF. The CDR3 region has the DNA TGTGCCAGCAGCCCCCGCGACAGGGCTTTTTCTGGCTACACCTTC.

This clone was seen a handful of times. The chain joins TRBV6-5 to TRBJ2-2, with 10 bases matching TRBD2. The CDR3 has 16 amino acids. From germline, CDR1 is MNHEY and CDR2 SVGAGI. Unmatched junction bases numbered 6, after V lost 2 bases and J lost 6 bases. The CDR3 sequence: CASSYGAGGSPGELFF. The CDR3 DNA reads as TGTGCCAGCAGTTACGGAGCGGGAGGGTCACCCGGGGAGCTGTTTTTT.

The genes are TRBV28 and TRBJ1-2, with D possibly TRBD1 on 6 matching bases. V lost 5 bases and J 0 bases, leaving 16 bases between the germline ends. This CDR3 has 16 amino acids. In germline, CDR1 is MDHEN, CDR2 SYDVKM. This chain's CDR3 is CASSLGGAGANYGYTF. Here the CDR3 DNA reads TGTGCCAGCAGTCTAGGGGGGGCAGGGGCTAACTATGGCTACACCTTC.

The chain recombines TRBV6-2 or TRBV6-3 with TRBJ1-1; D not certain. V lost 6 bases and J lost 8, with 19 bases in between. The CDR3 length is 14 residues. Per the germline V gene, CDR1 is MNHEY and CDR2 is SVGEGT. The CDR3 nucleotides are TGTGCCAGCAGCCCCGGCATCGGGTCCCGCGAAGCTTTCTTT. Protein sequence: CASSPGIGSREAFF.

The sample holds one count of this clone. The chain has TRBV12-5 and TRBJ1-1; 7 nucleotides align to TRBD1. The V gene end was trimmed by 6 bases and the J gene end by 7 bases; junction bases not matched to a gene: 8. Germline V gene sequence: CDR1 LGHNT, CDR2 FRNRAP. The CDR3 runs to 13 residues. CDR3 nucleotides: TGTGCTAGTGGGGGTGACAGGGTGTTTGAAGCTTTCTTT. Amino acid sequence: CASGGDRVFEAFF.

The chain joins TRBV18 to TRBJ1-1; maybe TRBD1 (5 bases). V lost 2 bases and J lost 0, with 7 bases in between. The CDR3 runs 14 residues. Looked up from germline, CDR1 is KGHSH and CDR2 is LQKENI. The chain's CDR3 is CASSPRGMNTEAFF. In nucleotides, the CDR3 is TGTGCCAGCTCACCAAGGGGCATGAACACTGAAGCTTTCTTT. Complete variable domain (other parts from reference TRBV18 and TRBJ1-1): NAGVMQNPRHLVRRRGQEARLRCSPMKGHSHVYWYRQLPEEGLKFMVYLQKENIIDESGMPKERFSAEFPKEGPSILRIQQVVRGDSAAYFCASSPRGMNTEAFFGQGTRLTVV.

V gene TRBV18 combines with J gene TRBJ2-7, with TRBD2 matching 8 bases. CDR3 length: 16 amino acids. Germline CDR1 and CDR2: KGHSH and LQKENI. V dropped 5 bases and J dropped 0; count of bases not matched to a gene: 9. Written as DNA, the CDR3 is TGTGCCAGCTCATCCCTTGGTCGGGGGGGCTCCTACGAGCAGTACTTC. Protein product: CASSSLGRGGSYEQYF.